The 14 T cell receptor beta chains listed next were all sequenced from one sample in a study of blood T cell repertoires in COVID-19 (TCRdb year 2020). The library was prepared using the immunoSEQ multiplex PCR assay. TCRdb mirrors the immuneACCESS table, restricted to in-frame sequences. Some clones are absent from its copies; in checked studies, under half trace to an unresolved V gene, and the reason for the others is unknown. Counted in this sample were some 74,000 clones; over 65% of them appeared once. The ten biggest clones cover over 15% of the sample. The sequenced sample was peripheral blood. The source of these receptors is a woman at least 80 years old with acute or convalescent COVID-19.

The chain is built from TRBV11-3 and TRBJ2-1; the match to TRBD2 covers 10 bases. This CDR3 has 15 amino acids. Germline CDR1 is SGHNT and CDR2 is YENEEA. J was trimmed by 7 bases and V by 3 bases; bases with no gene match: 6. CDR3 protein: CASSLTSGSWNEQFF. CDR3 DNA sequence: TGTGCCAGCAGCTTGACTAGCGGGTCCTGGAATGAGCAGTTCTTC.

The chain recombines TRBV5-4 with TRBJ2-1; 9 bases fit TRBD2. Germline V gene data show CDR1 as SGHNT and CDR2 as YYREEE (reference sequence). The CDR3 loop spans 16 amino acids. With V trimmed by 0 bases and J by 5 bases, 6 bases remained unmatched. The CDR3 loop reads CASSLGSLAGNNEQFF. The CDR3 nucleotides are TGTGCCAGCAGCTTGGGCAGTCTAGCGGGAAACAATGAGCAGTTCTTC.

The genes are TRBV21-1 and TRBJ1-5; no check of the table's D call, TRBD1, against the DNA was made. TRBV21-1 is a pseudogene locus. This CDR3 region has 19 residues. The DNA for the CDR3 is TGTGCCAGCAGCGAAGTCCCAGGACAGGGTCCTAATGTATGTCAGCCCCAGCATTTT. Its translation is CASSEVPGQGPNVCQPQHF.

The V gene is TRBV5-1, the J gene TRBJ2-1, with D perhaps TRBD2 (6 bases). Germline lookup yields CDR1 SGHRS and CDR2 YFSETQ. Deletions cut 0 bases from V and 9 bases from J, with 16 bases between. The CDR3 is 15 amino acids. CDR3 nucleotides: TGCGCCAGCAGCTTGGGCTGGGGCGCCGGGGGTGAGCAGTTCTTC. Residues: CASSLGWGAGGEQFF.

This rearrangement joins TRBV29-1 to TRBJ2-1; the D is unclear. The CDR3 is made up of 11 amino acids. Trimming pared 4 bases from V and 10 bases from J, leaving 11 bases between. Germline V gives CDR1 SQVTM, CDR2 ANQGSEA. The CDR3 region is CSVVVIEEQFF. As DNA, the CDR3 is TGCAGCGTTGTTGTTATTGAGGAGCAGTTCTTC.

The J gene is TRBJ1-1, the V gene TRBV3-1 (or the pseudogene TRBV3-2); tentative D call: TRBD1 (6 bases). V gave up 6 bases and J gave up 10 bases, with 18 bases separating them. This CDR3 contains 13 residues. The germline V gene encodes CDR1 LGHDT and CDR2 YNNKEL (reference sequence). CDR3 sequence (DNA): TGTGCCAGCAGATCTCATGAAGGGGGTGGAGCTTTCTTT. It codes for CASRSHEGGGAFF.

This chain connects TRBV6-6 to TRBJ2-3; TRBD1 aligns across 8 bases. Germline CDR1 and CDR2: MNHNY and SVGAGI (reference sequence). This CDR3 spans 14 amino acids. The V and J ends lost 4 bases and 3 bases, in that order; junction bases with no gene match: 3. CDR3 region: CASSSWTGTDTQYF. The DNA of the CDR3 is TGTGCCAGCAGTTCGTGGACAGGGACAGATACGCAGTATTTT.

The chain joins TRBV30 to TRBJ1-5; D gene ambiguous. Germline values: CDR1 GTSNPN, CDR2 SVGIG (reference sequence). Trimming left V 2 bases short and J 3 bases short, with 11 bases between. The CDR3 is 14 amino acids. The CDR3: CAWSLGSLNQPQHF. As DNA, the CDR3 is TGTGCCTGGAGTTTAGGGAGCCTCAATCAGCCCCAGCATTTT.

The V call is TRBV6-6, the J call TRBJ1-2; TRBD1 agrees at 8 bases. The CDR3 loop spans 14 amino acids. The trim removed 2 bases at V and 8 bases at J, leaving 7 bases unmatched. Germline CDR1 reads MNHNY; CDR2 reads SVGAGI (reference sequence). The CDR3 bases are TGTGCCAGCAGTTACGACAGGGGCCCGCAGGGCTACACCTTC. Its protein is CASSYDRGPQGYTF.

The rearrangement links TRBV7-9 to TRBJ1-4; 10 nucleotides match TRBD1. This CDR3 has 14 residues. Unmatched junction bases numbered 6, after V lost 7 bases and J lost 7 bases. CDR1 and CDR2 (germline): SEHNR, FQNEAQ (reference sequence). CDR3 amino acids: CASNRGQGSEKLFF. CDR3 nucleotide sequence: TGTGCCAGCAACAGGGGACAGGGGAGTGAAAAACTGTTTTTT.

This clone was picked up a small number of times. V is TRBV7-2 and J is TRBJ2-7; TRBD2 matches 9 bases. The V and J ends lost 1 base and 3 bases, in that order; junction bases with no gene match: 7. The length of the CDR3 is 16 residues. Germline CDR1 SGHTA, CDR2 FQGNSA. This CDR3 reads CASSLGAGGPVYEQYF. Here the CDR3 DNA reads TGTGCCAGCAGCTTAGGAGCGGGGGGACCTGTCTACGAGCAGTACTTC.

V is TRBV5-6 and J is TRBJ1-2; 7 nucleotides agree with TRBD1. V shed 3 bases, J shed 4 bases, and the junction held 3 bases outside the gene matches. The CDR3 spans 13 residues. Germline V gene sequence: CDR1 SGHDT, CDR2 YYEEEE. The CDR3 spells CASSSAGGYGYTF. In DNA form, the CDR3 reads TGTGCCAGCAGCTCCGCAGGGGGCTATGGCTACACCTTC.

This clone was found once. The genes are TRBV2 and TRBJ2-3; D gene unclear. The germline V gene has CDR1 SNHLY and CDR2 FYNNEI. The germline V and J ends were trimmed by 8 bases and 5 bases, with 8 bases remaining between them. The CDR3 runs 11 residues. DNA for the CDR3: TGTGCCAGCCTACAGATAGATACGCAGTATTTT. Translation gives CASLQIDTQYF. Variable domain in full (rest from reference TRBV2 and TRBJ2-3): EPEVTQTPSHQVTQMGQEVILRCVPISNHLYFYWYRQILGQKVEFLVSFYNNEISEKSEIFDDQFSVERPDGSNFTLKIRSTKLEDSAMYFCASLQIDTQYFGPGTRLTVL.

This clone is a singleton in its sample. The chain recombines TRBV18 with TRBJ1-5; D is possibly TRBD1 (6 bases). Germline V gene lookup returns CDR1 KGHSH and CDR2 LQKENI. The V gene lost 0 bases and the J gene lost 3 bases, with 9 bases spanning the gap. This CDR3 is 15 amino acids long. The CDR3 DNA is TGTGCCAGCTCACCACCTACAGGGACCAATCAGCCCCAGCATTTT. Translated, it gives CASSPPTGTNQPQHF.